What follows are 18 T cell receptor beta chains derived from one specimen sequenced in a study of PD-L1 blockade in urothelial cancer. Measured with immunoSEQ multiplex PCR; TCRdb has only the in-frame clones, and not every one. The sample lists 60,000 to 80,000 clones; about nine tenths were seen once. Stated time point: peripheral blood 6 weeks after treatment start. The sample consisted of PBMCs, taken around atezolizumab (anti-PD-L1) treatment. These receptors originate from a man aged 60 to 75 with urothelial cancer.

J is TRBJ2-2 and V is TRBV25-1, with 7 positions matching TRBD1. The V segment lost 2 bases and the J segment 7 bases; nucleotides outside the gene matches: 10. CDR3 size: 16 residues. Per the germline V gene, CDR1 is MGHDK and CDR2 is SYGVNS. The CDR3 DNA reads TGTGCCAGCAGTGAACCCACAGGGGTGGACGGCGGGGAGCTGTTTTTT. Translation gives CASSEPTGVDGGELFF. The variable domain in full, completed from reference TRBV25-1 and TRBJ2-2, reads EADIYQTPRYLVIGTGKKITLECSQTMGHDKMYWYQQDPGMELHLIHYSYGVNSTEKGDLSSESTVSRIRTEHFPLTLESARPSHTSQYLCASSEPTGVDGGELFFGEGSRLTVL.

This rearrangement joins TRBV18 to TRBJ2-2, with D possibly TRBD1 on 6 matching bases. From germline, CDR1 is KGHSH and CDR2 LQKENI. This CDR3 contains 13 residues. Trimming left V 2 bases short and J 6 bases short, with 7 bases between. CDR3 bases: TGTGCCAGCTCACCAACAGGGTCCGGGGAGCTGTTTTTT. It is translated as CASSPTGSGELFF.

The V and J genes are TRBV7-2 and TRBJ2-1; 13 nucleotides align to TRBD2. CDR1 SGHTA and CDR2 FQGNSA come from the germline V gene. Trimming cost V 5 bases and J 2 bases; bases outside gene matches: 6. The CDR3 runs to 17 residues. The CDR3 DNA reads TGTGCCAGCAGCCGGACTAGCGGGAGCTCCACCTACAATGAGCAGTTCTTC. This translates into CASSRTSGSSTYNEQFF.

The chain uses TRBV2 and TRBJ2-7; 8 bases align to TRBD1. With V trimmed by 7 bases and J by 3 bases, 5 bases remained unmatched. This CDR3 is built from 13 residues. CDR1 SNHLY and CDR2 FYNNEI come from the germline V gene. The CDR3 DNA follows: TGTGCCAGCATGGCAGGGGGCAACTACGAGCAGTACTTC. Translating it yields CASMAGGNYEQYF.

The chain employs TRBV6-6 and TRBJ2-2; D remains ambiguous. Trimming removed 7 bases at V and 0 bases at J, with 12 bases between. The V gene's germline CDR1 is MNHNY and CDR2 SVGAGI (reference sequence). CDR3 size: 15 residues. The CDR3 DNA reads as TGTGCCAGCAACGTCGACACAACGAACACCGGGGAGCTGTTTTTT. Translating gives CASNVDTTNTGELFF.

The chain carries TRBV11-1 and TRBJ2-7; D call uncertain. Per the germline V gene, CDR1 is SGHAT and CDR2 is FQDESV (reference sequence). The V and J ends lost 1 base and 3 bases respectively, with 7 bases between them. The CDR3 is 13 amino acids. CDR3 DNA: TGTGCCAGCAGCTTAGACTTGCTCTACGAGCAGTACTTC. This sequence encodes CASSLDLLYEQYF.

The chain carries TRBV2 and TRBJ2-5; D gene uncertain. The germline CDR1 and CDR2 sequences are SNHLY and FYNNEI. Between the trimmed V and J ends, which lost 6 bases and 5 bases, there was a span of 16 bases. CDR3 size: 14 residues. CDR3 bases: TGTGCCAGCAGCTTGCTGAGATCTGTTGAGACCCAGTACTTC. Amino acid sequence: CASSLLRSVETQYF. The full variable domain, in which reference TRBV2 and TRBJ2-5 provide the parts outside the CDR3, is EPEVTQTPSHQVTQMGQEVILRCVPISNHLYFYWYRQILGQKVEFLVSFYNNEISEKSEIFDDQFSVERPDGSNFTLKIRSTKLEDSAMYFCASSLLRSVETQYFGPGTRLLVL.

The V gene is TRBV7-3, the J gene TRBJ2-3, with 9 bases matching TRBD1. Looked up from germline, CDR1 is SGHTA and CDR2 is FQGTGA. There are 15 residues in the CDR3. V trimming: 5 bases; J trimming: 4 bases; junction bases outside the gene matches: 7. The DNA of the CDR3 is TGTGCCAGCAGCACCGGACAGGGGAACGCAGATACGCAGTATTTT. This translates into CASSTGQGNADTQYF.

The chain is built from TRBV5-4 and TRBJ1-1; 7 bases line up with TRBD1. CDR1 SGHNT and CDR2 YYREEE come from the germline V gene (reference sequence). J was trimmed by 1 base and V by 3 bases; bases with no gene match: 6. The CDR3 runs to 15 residues. The CDR3 here is CASSSQGTANTEAFF. CDR3 nucleotides: TGTGCCAGCAGCTCCCAAGGGACAGCGAACACTGAAGCTTTCTTT.

J is TRBJ2-7 and V is TRBV27; D possibly corresponds to TRBD1 (6 bases). V lost 5 bases and J 0 bases, leaving 14 bases between the germline ends. Germline V lookup: CDR1 MNHEY, CDR2 SMNVEV (reference sequence). The CDR3 totals 15 residues. The CDR3 region is CASSERGTISYEQYF. The CDR3 DNA reads TGTGCCAGCAGTGAGAGGGGGACAATCTCCTACGAGCAGTACTTC.

V usage is TRBV9 and J usage is TRBJ2-3; 13 nucleotides match TRBD2. The germline gives CDR1 SGDLS, CDR2 YYNGEE. Germline trimming cut 4 bases from V and 5 bases from J; bases unmatched to any gene: 4. The CDR3 has 15 residues. The CDR3 DNA reads TGTGCCAGCAGCAGACTAGCGGGAGGACAAGATACGCAGTATTTT. As protein: CASSRLAGGQDTQYF.

The chain joins TRBV7-6 to TRBJ2-5; D uncertain. Germline CDR1 is SGHVS and CDR2 is FNYEAQ. V lost 5 bases, J lost 5 bases, and 9 bases lay in between. The length of the CDR3 is 12 residues. CDR3 nucleotides: TGTGCCAGCAGCCAAGGCGGTGAGACCCAGTACTTC. Amino acids: CASSQGGETQYF.

Only one count was recorded for this clone. The CDR3 DNA follows: TGTGCCAGCAGCCCAGAGGGGAGGCAAGAGACCCAGTACTTC. Its translation: CASSPEGRQETQYF. The chain employs TRBV5-4 and TRBJ2-5; D possibly corresponds to TRBD2 (6 bases). The CDR3 loop spans 14 amino acids. CDR1 and CDR2 (germline): SGHNT, YYREEE (reference sequence). Trimming left V 4 bases short and J 2 bases short, with 12 bases between.

J is TRBJ1-2 and V is TRBV4-2; perhaps TRBD1 as D (5 bases). V dropped 4 bases and J dropped 4 bases, with 13 bases sitting between them. The CDR3 runs to 14 residues. The germline V gene encodes CDR1 LGHNA and CDR2 YNFKEQ. The DNA for the CDR3 is TGTGCCAGCAGCCCAGCCGACGGGGGCTATGGCTACACCTTC. This translates into CASSPADGGYGYTF.

This clone has a single count. The V call is TRBV7-8, the J call TRBJ1-2; 8 positions agree with TRBD1. Germline CDR1 and CDR2: SGHVS and FQNEAQ. Trimming removed 5 bases from V and 4 bases from J; junction bases left unmatched: 6. The CDR3 consists of 14 residues. CDR3 amino acids: CASSQDRGGYGYTF. The CDR3, as DNA: TGTGCCAGCAGCCAAGACAGGGGTGGCTATGGCTACACCTTC.

As DNA, the CDR3 is TGTGCCAGCAGTTCGAGGACAGTGGTCGGTTACACTGAAGCTTTCTTT. Its protein product is CASSSRTVVGYTEAFF. This chain connects TRBV27 to TRBJ1-1, with D possibly TRBD1 on 6 matching bases. The CDR3 sequence is 16 residues long. Germline V gene sequence: CDR1 MNHEY, CDR2 SMNVEV (reference sequence). V was trimmed by 4 bases and J by 3 bases, leaving 18 bases between them.

This clone has just a few counts. This rearrangement joins TRBV28 to TRBJ2-7; TRBD2 aligns across 8 bases. J gave up 4 bases and V 4 bases, and 12 bases lay outside the gene matches. CDR1 and CDR2 (germline): MDHEN, SYDVKM. The CDR3 spans 16 residues. The CDR3 coding sequence is TGTGCCAGCAGTTCAGCGTTGGCGGGAGGTCGGTACGAGCAGTACTTC. It translates to CASSSALAGGRYEQYF. The full variable domain, with the rest looked up from reference TRBV28 and TRBJ2-7, is DVKVTQSSRYLVKRTGEKVFLECVQDMDHENMFWYRQDPGLGLRLIYFSYDVKMKEKGDIPEGYSVSREKKERFSLILESASTNQTSMYLCASSSALAGGRYEQYFGPGTRLTVT.

In DNA, the CDR3 is TGCGCCAGCAGCCATAAAGGGGAATACAGCGAGCAGTACTTC. Amino acids: CASSHKGEYSEQYF. The chain combines TRBV4-1 with TRBJ2-7, with D possibly TRBD1 on 5 matching bases. Germline CDR1 and CDR2: MGHRA and YSYEKL. Trimming took off 3 bases at V and 6 bases at J, with 15 bases between the two ends. CDR3 length: 14 amino acids.